These 18 T cell receptor beta chains were all obtained from the same sample, sequenced in a study of blood T cell repertoires in COVID-19. Clones were read by immunoSEQ multiplex PCR, and TCRdb kept only the in-frame ones, dropping some. The sample holds about 200,000 clones; roughly 80% are singletons and the top ten take about 9.4%. The material sequenced was peripheral blood. The receptors derive from an elderly woman with acute or convalescent COVID-19.

This clone was recorded only once. This chain joins TRBV5-1 and TRBJ2-7, with 15 bases fitting TRBD2. CDR1 and CDR2 from the germline V gene are SGHRS and YFSETQ. CDR3 length: 18 amino acids. V shed 4 bases, J shed 0 bases, and the junction held 8 bases outside the gene matches. Written as DNA, the CDR3 is TGCGCCAGCAGCGTGGGACTAGCGGGGGGCGGCTTCTCCTACGAGCAGTACTTC. Translating it yields CASSVGLAGGGFSYEQYF.

The rearrangement joins TRBV10-3 to TRBJ2-5, with 15 bases identical to TRBD2. Germline V gives CDR1 ENHRY, CDR2 SYGVKD. V dropped 2 bases and J dropped 4; count of bases not matched to a gene: 5. CDR3 length: 17 amino acids. CDR3 protein: CAISEGLAGGPGETQYF. The DNA for the CDR3 is TGTGCCATCAGTGAGGGACTAGCGGGGGGGCCAGGAGAGACCCAGTACTTC.

The J gene is TRBJ2-1, the V gene TRBV11-3; TRBD1 matches at 7 bases. Germline lookup yields CDR1 SGHNT and CDR2 YENEEA. J lost 4 bases, V lost 4 bases, and 7 bases had no gene match. The CDR3 is made up of 15 amino acids. The CDR3: CASSYDRESYNEQFF. CDR3 nucleotides: TGTGCCAGCAGCTACGACAGGGAGTCTTACAATGAGCAGTTCTTC.

This chain links TRBV16 with TRBJ1-4; TRBD1 aligns across 9 bases. Germline V gene lookup returns CDR1 KGHSY and CDR2 FQNENV. This CDR3 comprises 15 residues. Trimming removed 3 bases from V and 5 bases from J; junction bases left unmatched: 4. DNA for the CDR3: TGTGCCAGCAGCCAGCCGACAGGGGGAAATGAAAAACTGTTTTTT. Translation: CASSQPTGGNEKLFF.

The chain uses TRBV19 and TRBJ2-7, with 8 bases lining up with TRBD2. Germline V CDR1 and CDR2: LNHDA, SQIVND (reference sequence). With V trimmed by 3 bases and J by 4 bases, 14 bases remained unmatched. The CDR3 loop spans 17 amino acids. The chain's CDR3 is CASSISAAAGELYEQYF. DNA of the CDR3: TGTGCCAGTAGTATCTCCGCGGCAGCGGGAGAGCTTTACGAGCAGTACTTC. The variable domain in full, with the rest retrieved from reference TRBV19 and TRBJ2-7, is DGGITQSPKYLFRKEGQNVTLSCEQNLNHDAMYWYRQDPGQGLRLIYYSQIVNDFQKGDIAEGYSVSREKKESFPLTVTSAQKNPTAFYLCASSISAAAGELYEQYFGPGTRLTVT.

This chain links TRBV7-9 with TRBJ2-3, with D unclear. The CDR3 runs to 17 residues. Germline assignment: CDR1 SEHNR and CDR2 FQNEAQ (reference sequence). Trimming removed 1 base at V and 4 bases at J, with 18 bases between. The CDR3 coding sequence is TGTGCCAGCAGCTTAGTCACGTGGTCCGGAGTAGCAGATACGCAGTATTTT. Its translation: CASSLVTWSGVADTQYF.

This rearrangement joins TRBV3-1 (or the pseudogene TRBV3-2) to TRBJ2-1; 7 positions match TRBD2. Per germline, CDR1 LGHDT and CDR2 YNNKEL (reference sequence). The CDR3 is 16 amino acids. V lost 3 bases to trimming and J lost 2 bases; unmatched junction nucleotides: 7. Here the CDR3 DNA reads TGTGCCAGCAGCCATCGCTCCGGGACTACCTACAATGAGCAGTTCTTC. Protein product: CASSHRSGTTYNEQFF.

The chain recombines TRBV9 with TRBJ1-2; 8 bases agree with TRBD1. Per the germline V gene, CDR1 is SGDLS and CDR2 is YYNGEE. J gave up 7 bases and V 3 bases, and 8 bases lay outside the gene matches. The CDR3 is made up of 14 amino acids. The CDR3 loop reads CASSALTGGGGYTF. The CDR3 DNA reads TGTGCCAGCAGCGCATTAACAGGGGGAGGTGGCTACACCTTC.

V usage is TRBV7-9 and J usage is TRBJ1-3; no definite D call. The length of the CDR3 is 13 residues. Trimming left V 6 bases short and J 0 bases short, with 6 bases between. Looked up from germline, CDR1 is SEHNR and CDR2 is FQNEAQ (reference sequence). The CDR3 sequence: CASRRISGNTIYF. The CDR3 DNA follows: TGTGCCAGCAGGCGGATCTCTGGAAACACCATATATTTT.

CDR3 nucleotide sequence: TGTGCCAGTAGTAGGACAGGGGGTAACAGAGATACGCAGTATTTT. Translated, it gives CASSRTGGNRDTQYF. This rearrangement joins TRBV19 to TRBJ2-3; TRBD1 matches at 10 bases. Germline CDR1 LNHDA, CDR2 SQIVND (reference sequence). V trimming: 4 bases; J trimming: 5 bases; junction bases outside the gene matches: 6. The CDR3 spans 15 residues.

The table lists this clone with a few counts. V and J are TRBV6-5 and TRBJ2-3; D not resolved. The CDR3 is made up of 11 amino acids. Between the trimmed V and J ends, which lost 6 bases and 6 bases, there was a span of 7 bases. Per germline, CDR1 MNHEY and CDR2 SVGAGI. The CDR3 protein is CASSQADTQYF. The CDR3 region has the DNA TGTGCCAGCAGCCAGGCGGATACGCAGTATTTT.

The J gene is TRBJ1-4, the V gene TRBV25-1; 7 bases map to TRBD1. Trimming cost V 4 bases and J 4 bases; bases outside gene matches: 6. CDR1 is MGHDK and CDR2 is SYGVNS in the germline V gene. The CDR3 runs 15 residues. The CDR3 here is CASSVGGTGNEKLFF. The CDR3 bases are TGTGCCAGCAGTGTAGGGGGCACGGGTAATGAAAAACTGTTTTTT. Combining the CDR3 with reference TRBV25-1 and TRBJ1-4 gives the whole variable domain EADIYQTPRYLVIGTGKKITLECSQTMGHDKMYWYQQDPGMELHLIHYSYGVNSTEKGDLSSESTVSRIRTEHFPLTLESARPSHTSQYLCASSVGGTGNEKLFFGSGTQLSVL.

The chain employs TRBV30 and TRBJ1-2, with D perhaps matching TRBD1 (6 bases). CDR3 length: 12 amino acids. Germline CDR1 reads GTSNPN; CDR2 reads SVGIG (reference sequence). V was shortened by 4 bases and J by 8 bases, with 14 bases between the two germline ends. The CDR3 nucleotides read TGTGCCTGGACCGGGACATCGAGAGGCTACACCTTC. Translated: CAWTGTSRGYTF.

The chain uses TRBV5-1 and TRBJ1-1; TRBD1 agrees at 8 bases. Per germline, CDR1 SGHRS and CDR2 YFSETQ. The CDR3 sequence is 15 residues long. V trimming: 4 bases; J trimming: 2 bases; junction bases outside the gene matches: 7. CDR3 sequence (DNA): TGCGCCAGCAGCCTACCCGGACAGGGAAACACTGAAGCTTTCTTT. Protein sequence: CASSLPGQGNTEAFF.

Only one count was recorded for this clone. The chain uses TRBV4-3 and TRBJ2-7; TRBD2 matches at 10 bases. V dropped 0 bases and J dropped 4; count of bases not matched to a gene: 9. Germline V gene data show CDR1 as LGHNA and CDR2 as YSLEER. This CDR3 spans 17 amino acids. The DNA of the CDR3 is TGCGCCAGCAGCCAAGATGTTCGTCTAGCGGGGGAATACGAGCAGTACTTC. Translating it yields CASSQDVRLAGEYEQYF.

This chain uses TRBV14 with TRBJ1-2; TRBD1 might be the D (6 bases). Trimming removed 4 bases at V and 4 bases at J, with 10 bases between. The CDR3 contains 13 residues. Germline assignment: CDR1 SGHDN and CDR2 FVKESK. CDR3: CASSPLQGYGYTF. CDR3 bases: TGTGCCAGCAGCCCTTTACAGGGCTATGGCTACACCTTC.

The count of this clone is one. The CDR3 loop is CASSLRAGGRNQPQHF. In nucleotides, the CDR3 is TGTGCCAGCAGTTTAAGGGCAGGGGGCCGAAATCAGCCCCAGCATTTT. V is TRBV28 and J is TRBJ1-5; 8 bases agree with TRBD1. Germline V lookup: CDR1 MDHEN, CDR2 SYDVKM. J was trimmed by 4 bases and V by 2 bases; bases with no gene match: 7. The CDR3 spans 16 residues.

This clone showed up just a few times. The chain uses TRBV7-2 and TRBJ2-1; maybe TRBD1 (5 bases). Germline CDR1 SGHTA, CDR2 FQGNSA. V was shortened by 1 base and J by 4 bases, with 5 bases between the two germline ends. The CDR3 runs 13 residues. The CDR3 sequence: CASSLGQYNEQFF. DNA for the CDR3: TGTGCCAGCAGCTTAGGACAGTACAATGAGCAGTTCTTC.